This T cell receptor beta chain appears in the sequencing data of a study of blood T cells in healthy people across ages. General study points: Naive CD4+ cell counts and diversity both ran higher in long-lived than in aged donors.

Primers used in a second PCR of about 6 to 11 cycles were a sample-barcoded 5' primer and a J-beta primer mix. TCRdb ran MiXCR on the 5' RACE reads and lists one entry per CDR3 protein. In the table there are roughly 1,000,000 distinct CDR3 sequences, around 25% of which are singletons. Per sample, at least 6 micrograms of total RNA were extracted. V lost 3 bases to trimming and J lost 9 bases, with 12 bases between them. CDR3 size: 14 residues. The germline gives CDR1 SEHNR, CDR2 FQNEAQ (reference sequence). About this clonotype itself: Its specificity is unknown.

This same sample was also part of a study on T cells of mothers and their children. That paper notes: A second PCR was performed with the M1S primer. This primer added sample barcodes and 2-4 random nucleotides.

Sequenced: blood. This sequence was found in a girl aged 2-10 years in good health. The rearrangement uses TRBV7-9 and TRBJ1-6, with D uncertain. CDR3 DNA sequence: TGTGCCAGCAGCTTGAGCCATGGGATTTCACCCCTCCACTTT. It encodes CASSLSHGISPLHF.